A selection of T cell receptor beta chains follows, all from one sample in a study of shared clonotypes between healthy human individuals. This table comes from immunoSEQ multiplex PCR, and its TCRdb copy is limited to in-frame clones, with some not included. The sample lists 800,000 to 1,200,000 clones, approximately 78% occurring once. The sample taken for sequencing was memory CD4+ T cells from PBMCs. The receptor set was obtained from a man between 18 and 29 years old in good health. Some clones in this sample may be carry-over from other donors' samples. CDR3s include the opening cysteine and the closing phenylalanine or tryptophan. Each record gives: V gene, J gene, D gene, clone size, CDR3 protein, CDR3 DNA. A D gene is named only where the DNA matches it firmly. Clone size is not always given. Where it is, it says once, few, many or a class for expanded clones.

v_gene: TRBV5-4
j_gene: TRBJ2-7
d_gene: -
abundance: -
CDR3aa: CASSPGWEAAYEQYF
CDR3nt: TGTGCCAGCAGCCCCGGATGGGAAGCAGCCTACGAGCAGTACTTC

v_gene: TRBV11-3
j_gene: TRBJ2-2
d_gene: -
abundance: -
CDR3aa: CASSWTQGGGELFF
CDR3nt: TGTGCCAGCAGCTGGACCCAGGGCGGCGGGGAGCTGTTTTTT

v_gene: TRBV5-4
j_gene: TRBJ2-2
d_gene: -
abundance: -
CDR3aa: CASSSITGELFF
CDR3nt: TGTGCCAGCAGCTCGATCACCGGGGAGCTGTTTTTT

v_gene: TRBV11-2
j_gene: TRBJ2-7
d_gene: TRBD2
abundance: -
CDR3aa: CASSPLQRTSGVSYEQYF
CDR3nt: TGTGCCAGCAGCCCGCTTCAACGGACTAGCGGGGTTTCCTACGAGCAGTACTTC

v_gene: TRBV25-1
j_gene: TRBJ2-2
d_gene: -
abundance: -
CDR3aa: CATQGGAFNTGELFF
CDR3nt: TGTGCCACCCAGGGGGGCGCGTTTAACACCGGGGAGCTGTTTTTT

v_gene: TRBV2
j_gene: TRBJ2-2
d_gene: TRBD2
abundance: -
CDR3aa: CASSDHSGRYTGELFF
CDR3nt: TGTGCCAGCAGTGACCACAGCGGGAGATACACCGGGGAGCTGTTTTTT

v_gene: TRBV5-8
j_gene: TRBJ1-2
d_gene: -
abundance: -
CDR3aa: CASSPGTIWGYTF
CDR3nt: TGTGCCAGCAGCCCCGGGACAATTTGGGGCTACACCTTC

v_gene: TRBV9
j_gene: TRBJ1-1
d_gene: -
abundance: many
CDR3aa: CASSVVGEATEAFF
CDR3nt: TGTGCCAGCAGCGTAGTTGGGGAGGCCACTGAAGCTTTCTTT

v_gene: TRBV2
j_gene: TRBJ1-1
d_gene: TRBD1
abundance: many
CDR3aa: CASSKTGPGTEAFF
CDR3nt: TGTGCCAGCAGTAAGACAGGGCCCGGTACTGAAGCTTTCTTT

v_gene: TRBV28
j_gene: TRBJ2-7
d_gene: TRBD2
abundance: -
CDR3aa: CASSSLLAGGDEQYF
CDR3nt: TGTGCCAGCAGTTCCCTTCTAGCGGGAGGGGACGAGCAGTACTTC

v_gene: TRBV5-1
j_gene: TRBJ2-3
d_gene: -
abundance: -
CDR3aa: CASSGGIASLADTQYF
CDR3nt: TGCGCCAGCAGCGGGGGAATAGCGTCTCTGGCAGATACGCAGTATTTT

v_gene: TRBV28
j_gene: TRBJ2-3
d_gene: -
abundance: -
CDR3aa: CASRPGGTDTQYF
CDR3nt: TGTGCCAGCAGACCTGGGGGGACAGATACGCAGTATTTT

v_gene: TRBV18
j_gene: TRBJ1-1
d_gene: -
abundance: -
CDR3aa: CASSASWGGDTEAFF
CDR3nt: TGTGCCAGCTCAGCCTCTTGGGGTGGGGACACTGAAGCTTTCTTT

v_gene: TRBV5-1
j_gene: TRBJ2-1
d_gene: -
abundance: once
CDR3aa: CASSFQDNEQFF
CDR3nt: TGCGCCAGCAGCTTCCAAGACAATGAGCAGTTCTTC

v_gene: TRBV29-1
j_gene: TRBJ2-3
d_gene: TRBD2
abundance: -
CDR3aa: CSVCLAGSADTQYF
CDR3nt: TGCAGCGTCTGCCTAGCGGGATCCGCAGATACGCAGTATTTT

v_gene: TRBV10-3
j_gene: TRBJ2-1
d_gene: TRBD2
abundance: -
CDR3aa: CAISEPGLASNEQFF
CDR3nt: TGTGCCATCAGTGAACCGGGACTAGCGTCTAATGAGCAGTTCTTC

v_gene: TRBV5-1
j_gene: TRBJ2-7
d_gene: TRBD1
abundance: once
CDR3aa: CASSFGGTGRPEQYF
CDR3nt: TGCGCCAGCAGCTTTGGCGGGACAGGGCGTCCCGAGCAGTACTTC

v_gene: TRBV5-1
j_gene: TRBJ2-1
d_gene: TRBD2
abundance: -
CDR3aa: CASSLGVSGSSSHNEQFF
CDR3nt: TGCGCCAGCAGCTTGGGGGTTAGCGGGAGTTCTTCCCACAATGAGCAGTTCTTC

v_gene: TRBV5-4
j_gene: TRBJ2-1
d_gene: TRBD2
abundance: few
CDR3aa: CASSPGLAGAYNEQFF
CDR3nt: TGTGCCAGCAGCCCCGGACTAGCGGGAGCCTACAATGAGCAGTTCTTC

v_gene: TRBV28
j_gene: TRBJ1-4
d_gene: TRBD1
abundance: -
CDR3aa: CASSLWSVGQANEKLFF
CDR3nt: TGTGCCAGCAGTTTATGGTCGGTGGGACAGGCTAATGAAAAACTGTTTTTT

v_gene: TRBV30
j_gene: TRBJ2-5
d_gene: -
abundance: -
CDR3aa: CAWSVGAGLSGETQYF
CDR3nt: TGTGCCTGGAGTGTAGGTGCGGGTCTGTCGGGAGAGACCCAGTACTTC

v_gene: TRBV7-9
j_gene: TRBJ1-3
d_gene: -
abundance: -
CDR3aa: CASSLQGTGNTIYF
CDR3nt: TGTGCCAGCAGCTTGCAGGGCACTGGAAACACCATATATTTT

v_gene: TRBV7-8
j_gene: TRBJ2-2
d_gene: TRBD1
abundance: -
CDR3aa: CASSLGGQVTTGELFF
CDR3nt: TGTGCCAGCAGCTTAGGAGGACAGGTCACCACCGGGGAGCTGTTTTTT

v_gene: TRBV30
j_gene: TRBJ2-6
d_gene: TRBD1
abundance: many
CDR3aa: CAWSLQGAPGANVLTF
CDR3nt: TGTGCCTGGAGTTTGCAGGGGGCCCCTGGGGCCAACGTCCTGACTTTC

v_gene: TRBV7-2
j_gene: TRBJ1-5
d_gene: -
abundance: -
CDR3aa: CASSPLGSNQPQHF
CDR3nt: TGTGCCAGCAGTCCCCTGGGGAGCAATCAGCCCCAGCATTTT

v_gene: TRBV7-3
j_gene: TRBJ2-1
d_gene: TRBD2
abundance: once
CDR3aa: CASSPDASGSYEQFF
CDR3nt: TGTGCCAGCAGCCCAGACGCTAGCGGGAGTTATGAGCAGTTCTTC

v_gene: TRBV5-4
j_gene: TRBJ1-2
d_gene: -
abundance: -
CDR3aa: CASSLDLSNYGYTF
CDR3nt: TGTGCCAGCAGCTTGGACCTAAGTAACTATGGCTACACCTTC

v_gene: TRBV7-2
j_gene: TRBJ2-7
d_gene: TRBD2
abundance: -
CDR3aa: CAWGLAGYYEQYF
CDR3nt: TGTGCCTGGGGACTAGCGGGATACTACGAGCAGTACTTC

v_gene: TRBV10-2
j_gene: TRBJ2-5
d_gene: -
abundance: many
CDR3aa: CAIQTQQETQYF
CDR3nt: TGCGCCATCCAGACACAGCAAGAGACCCAGTACTTC

v_gene: TRBV27
j_gene: TRBJ1-2
d_gene: -
abundance: -
CDR3aa: CASRQEAKPRYGYTF
CDR3nt: TGTGCCAGCAGGCAGGAGGCAAAGCCGCGGTATGGCTACACCTTC

v_gene: TRBV7-7
j_gene: TRBJ2-2
d_gene: TRBD2
abundance: -
CDR3aa: CASRPWTSSTGELFF
CDR3nt: TGTGCCAGCAGGCCATGGACTAGCAGCACCGGGGAGCTGTTTTTT

v_gene: TRBV5-1
j_gene: TRBJ1-5
d_gene: TRBD1
abundance: -
CDR3aa: CASSLGQESGQPQHF
CDR3nt: TGCGCCAGCAGCCTGGGACAGGAATCTGGTCAGCCCCAGCATTTT

v_gene: TRBV6-5
j_gene: TRBJ2-4
d_gene: -
abundance: -
CDR3aa: CASSSGVAKNIQYF
CDR3nt: TGTGCCAGCAGTTCAGGGGTGGCCAAAAACATTCAGTACTTC

v_gene: TRBV6-1
j_gene: TRBJ2-7
d_gene: -
abundance: -
CDR3aa: CASSEARAEQYF
CDR3nt: TGTGCCAGCAGTGAAGCGAGGGCGGAACAGTACTTC

v_gene: TRBV10-3
j_gene: TRBJ2-1
d_gene: -
abundance: few
CDR3aa: CAIWDSAYNEQFF
CDR3nt: TGTGCCATCTGGGACTCTGCCTACAATGAGCAGTTCTTC

v_gene: TRBV19
j_gene: TRBJ2-1
d_gene: TRBD2
abundance: -
CDR3aa: CASRGLAGGGPYNEQFF
CDR3nt: TGTGCCAGTCGCGGACTAGCGGGAGGGGGGCCCTACAATGAGCAGTTCTTC

v_gene: TRBV4-1
j_gene: TRBJ2-3
d_gene: -
abundance: many
CDR3aa: CASSQDGGNADTQYF
CDR3nt: TGCGCCAGCAGCCAAGACGGCGGGAACGCAGATACGCAGTATTTT

v_gene: TRBV7-9
j_gene: TRBJ2-7
d_gene: TRBD2
abundance: -
CDR3aa: CASSPGLAADEQYF
CDR3nt: TGTGCCAGCAGCCCCGGACTAGCGGCCGATGAGCAGTACTTC

v_gene: TRBV18
j_gene: TRBJ1-3
d_gene: -
abundance: -
CDR3aa: CASSRLSQSSGNTIYF
CDR3nt: TGTGCCAGCTCACGGTTAAGTCAGAGCTCTGGAAACACCATATATTTT

v_gene: TRBV10-3
j_gene: TRBJ2-1
d_gene: -
abundance: -
CDR3aa: CAISPGHPSSSYNEQFF
CDR3nt: TGTGCCATCAGTCCGGGACACCCTTCCAGCTCCTACAATGAGCAGTTCTTC

v_gene: TRBV7-6
j_gene: TRBJ2-1
d_gene: TRBD2
abundance: -
CDR3aa: CASSLMLAGGRGQFF
CDR3nt: TGTGCCAGCAGCTTAATGCTAGCGGGAGGGCGGGGGCAGTTCTTC